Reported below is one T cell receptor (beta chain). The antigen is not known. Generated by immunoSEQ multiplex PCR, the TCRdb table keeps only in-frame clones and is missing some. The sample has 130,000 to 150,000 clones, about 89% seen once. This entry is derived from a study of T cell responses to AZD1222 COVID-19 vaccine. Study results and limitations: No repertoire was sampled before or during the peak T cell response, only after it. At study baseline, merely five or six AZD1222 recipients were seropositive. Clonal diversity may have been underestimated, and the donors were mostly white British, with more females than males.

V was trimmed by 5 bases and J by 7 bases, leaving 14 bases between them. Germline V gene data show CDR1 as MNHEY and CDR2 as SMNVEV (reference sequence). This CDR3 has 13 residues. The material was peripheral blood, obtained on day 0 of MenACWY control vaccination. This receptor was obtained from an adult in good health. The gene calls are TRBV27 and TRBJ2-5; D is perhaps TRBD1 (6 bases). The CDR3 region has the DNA TGTGCCAGCAGTCTCGAGTTAGGGGGGACCCAGTACTTC. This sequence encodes CASSLELGGTQYF.